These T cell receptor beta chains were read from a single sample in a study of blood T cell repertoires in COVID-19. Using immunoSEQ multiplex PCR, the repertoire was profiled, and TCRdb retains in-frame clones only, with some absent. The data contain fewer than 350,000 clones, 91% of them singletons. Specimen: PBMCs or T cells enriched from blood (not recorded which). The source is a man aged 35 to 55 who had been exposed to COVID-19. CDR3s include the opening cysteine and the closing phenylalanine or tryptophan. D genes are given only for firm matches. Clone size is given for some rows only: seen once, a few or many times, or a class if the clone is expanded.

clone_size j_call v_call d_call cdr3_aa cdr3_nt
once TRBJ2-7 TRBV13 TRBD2 CASSLGLAGEQYF TGTGCCAGCAGCTTGGGGTTAGCGGGAGAGCAGTACTTC
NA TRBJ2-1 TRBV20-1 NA CSASRRDHKFF TGCAGTGCTAGTCGAAGAGATCATAAGTTCTTC
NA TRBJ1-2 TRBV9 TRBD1 CASSARQGMPRGYTF TGTGCCAGCAGCGCCCGACAGGGAATGCCGCGGGGCTACACCTTC
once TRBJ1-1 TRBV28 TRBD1 CASSGGYRGGWTEAFF TGTGCCAGCAGTGGGGGATACAGGGGCGGTTGGACTGAAGCTTTCTTT
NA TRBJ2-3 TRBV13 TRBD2 CASSARTSGSTDTQYF TGTGCCAGCAGCGCTAGGACTAGCGGGAGCACAGATACGCAGTATTTT
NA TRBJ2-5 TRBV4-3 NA CASSQGGPGGTQYF TGCGCCAGCAGCCAAGGGGGCCCTGGTGGGACCCAGTACTTC
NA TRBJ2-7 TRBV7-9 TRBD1 CASSSWTGSSYEQYF TGTGCCAGCAGCTCGTGGACAGGGAGCTCCTACGAGCAGTACTTC
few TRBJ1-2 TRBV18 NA CASSPGEDYGYTF TGTGCCAGCTCACCAGGGGAGGACTATGGCTACACCTTC
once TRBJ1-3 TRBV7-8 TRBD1 CASSADRERGNTIYF TGTGCCAGCAGCGCGGACAGGGAGCGCGGAAACACCATATATTTT
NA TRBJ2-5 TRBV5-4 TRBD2 CASSPGTSGTGTQYF TGTGCCAGCAGCCCCGGGACTAGCGGGACAGGGACCCAGTACTTC
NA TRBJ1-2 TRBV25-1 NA CASSEPGSRLGYTF TGTGCCAGCAGTGAACCCGGATCCAGACTTGGCTACACCTTC
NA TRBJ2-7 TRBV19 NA CASSINSGRDYEQYF TGTGCCAGTAGTATAAATTCGGGCAGGGACTACGAGCAGTACTTC
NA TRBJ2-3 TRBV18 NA CASSPPSPTDTQYF TGTGCCAGCTCACCACCCTCTCCCACAGATACGCAGTATTTT
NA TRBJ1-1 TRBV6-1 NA CASSEARGRNTEAFF TGTGCCAGCAGTGAAGCGCGAGGGAGGAACACTGAAGCTTTCTTT
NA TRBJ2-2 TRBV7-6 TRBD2 CASSPRLGLAANTGELFF TGTGCCAGCAGCCCCAGGCTGGGACTAGCGGCGAACACCGGGGAGCTGTTTTTT
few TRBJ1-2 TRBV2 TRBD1 CASLKREGARSGYTF TGTGCCAGCCTAAAGCGGGAGGGGGCGCGTTCGGGCTACACCTTC
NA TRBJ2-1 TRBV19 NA CASSTEWTDEQFF TGTGCCAGTAGTACCGAATGGACTGATGAGCAGTTCTTC
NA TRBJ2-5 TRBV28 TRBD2 CASSEPGLAGGETQYF TGTGCCAGCAGTGAACCCGGACTAGCGGGAGGAGAGACCCAGTACTTC
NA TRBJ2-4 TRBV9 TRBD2 CASSLGTSGRNIQYF TGTGCCAGCAGCCTTGGGACTAGCGGGAGGAACATTCAGTACTTC
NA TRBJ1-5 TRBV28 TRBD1 CASLLNRGSNQPQHF TGTGCCAGCCTTCTCAACAGGGGAAGCAATCAGCCCCAGCATTTT
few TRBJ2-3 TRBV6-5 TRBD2 CASSYTGTSGDTQYF TGTGCCAGCAGTTACACCGGGACTAGCGGGGATACGCAGTATTTT
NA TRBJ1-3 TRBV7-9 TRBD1 CASSTQGARGNTIYF TGTGCCAGCAGCACTCAGGGGGCGCGAGGAAACACCATATATTTT
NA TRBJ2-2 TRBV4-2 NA CASSLESLLGEVAGELFF TGTGCCAGCAGCCTCGAAAGCCTTTTAGGTGAGGTCGCCGGGGAGCTGTTTTTT
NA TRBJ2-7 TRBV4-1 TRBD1 CASSPGTGGVYEQYF TGCGCCAGCAGCCCGGGGACAGGGGGTGTTTACGAGCAGTACTTC
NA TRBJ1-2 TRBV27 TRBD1 CASRLGQGYGYTF TGTGCCAGCAGACTGGGACAGGGCTATGGCTACACCTTC
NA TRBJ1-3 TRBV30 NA CAWSVLSGLGTVDSGNTIYF TGTGCCTGGAGTGTACTCTCAGGGCTGGGAACAGTAGACTCTGGAAACACCATATATTTT
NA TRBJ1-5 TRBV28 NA CASSLVSVSNQPQHF TGTGCCAGCAGTTTAGTATCAGTTAGCAATCAGCCCCAGCATTTT
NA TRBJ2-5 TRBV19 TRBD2 CASSIPSGRALETQYF TGTGCCAGTAGTATCCCTAGCGGGAGGGCCCTGGAGACCCAGTACTTC
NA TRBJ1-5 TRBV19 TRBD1 CASSIRTGPNQPQHF TGTGCCAGTAGTATACGGACAGGTCCTAATCAGCCCCAGCATTTT
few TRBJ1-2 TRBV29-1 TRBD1 CSVGQGANYGYTF TGCAGCGTCGGACAGGGCGCGAACTATGGCTACACCTTC
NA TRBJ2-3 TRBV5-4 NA CASSLGLQNTQYF TGTGCCAGCAGCTTGGGACTTCAAAATACGCAGTATTTT
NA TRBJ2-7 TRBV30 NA CAWIAAGKGDEQYF TGTGCCTGGATTGCCGCGGGAAAAGGGGACGAGCAGTACTTC
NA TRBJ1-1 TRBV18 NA CASSPAAGAFESFF TGTGCCAGCTCACCAGCGGCAGGGGCGTTTGAATCTTTCTTT
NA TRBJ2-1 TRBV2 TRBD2 CASSDGTEGLAGNFNTGQFF TGTGCCAGCAGTGACGGGACCGAGGGACTAGCGGGAAACTTTAACACTGGGCAGTTCTTC
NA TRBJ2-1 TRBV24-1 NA CATSAGGGNEQFF TGTGCCACCAGTGCAGGAGGTGGGAATGAGCAGTTCTTC
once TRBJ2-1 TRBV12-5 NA CASGVTSGFNEQFF TGTGCTAGTGGCGTTACTAGTGGGTTCAATGAGCAGTTCTTC
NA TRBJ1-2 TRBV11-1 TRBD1 CASSPAGGNYGYTF TGTGCCAGCAGCCCCGCAGGGGGAAACTATGGCTACACCTTC
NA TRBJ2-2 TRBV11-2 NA CASSLDQRLGSGELFF TGTGCCAGCAGCTTAGATCAGAGACTAGGATCCGGGGAGCTGTTTTTT
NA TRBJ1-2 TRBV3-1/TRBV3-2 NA CASSLQGGDGYTF TGTGCCAGCAGCCTACAGGGAGGGGATGGCTACACCTTC